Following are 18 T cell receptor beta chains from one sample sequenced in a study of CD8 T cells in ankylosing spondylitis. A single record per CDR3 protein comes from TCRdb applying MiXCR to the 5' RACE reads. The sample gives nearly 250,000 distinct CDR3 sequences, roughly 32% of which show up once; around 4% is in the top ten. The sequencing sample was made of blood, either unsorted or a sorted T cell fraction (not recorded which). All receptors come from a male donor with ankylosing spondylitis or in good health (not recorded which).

The chain's CDR3 is CASSVSTGTQFF. The CDR3 coding sequence is TGTGCCAGCAGCGTTTCGACCGGAACTCAGTTCTTC. V and J are TRBV9 and TRBJ2-1; D unresolved. V was trimmed by 2 bases and J by 13 bases, leaving 13 bases between them. The CDR3 runs 12 residues. Germline assignment: CDR1 SGDLS and CDR2 YYNGEE.

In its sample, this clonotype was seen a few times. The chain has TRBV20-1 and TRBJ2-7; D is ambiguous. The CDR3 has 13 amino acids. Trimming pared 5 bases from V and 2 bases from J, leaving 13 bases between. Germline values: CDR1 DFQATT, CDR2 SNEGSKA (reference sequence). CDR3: CSALRSSPYEQYF. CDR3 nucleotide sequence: TGCAGTGCTCTTCGCTCCAGTCCCTACGAGCAGTACTTC.

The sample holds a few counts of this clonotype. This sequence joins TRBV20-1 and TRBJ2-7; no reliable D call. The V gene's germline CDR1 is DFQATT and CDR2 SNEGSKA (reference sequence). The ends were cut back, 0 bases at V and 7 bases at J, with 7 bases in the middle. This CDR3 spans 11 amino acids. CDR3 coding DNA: TGCAGTGCTAGAGATGACTTTGAGCAGTACTTC. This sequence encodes CSARDDFEQYF.

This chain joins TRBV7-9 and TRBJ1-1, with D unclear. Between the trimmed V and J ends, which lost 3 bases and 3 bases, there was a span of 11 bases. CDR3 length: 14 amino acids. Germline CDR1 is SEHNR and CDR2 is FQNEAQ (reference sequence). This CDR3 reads CASSFPRIYTEAFF. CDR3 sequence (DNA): TGTGCCAGCAGCTTCCCGAGGATTTACACTGAAGCTTTCTTT.

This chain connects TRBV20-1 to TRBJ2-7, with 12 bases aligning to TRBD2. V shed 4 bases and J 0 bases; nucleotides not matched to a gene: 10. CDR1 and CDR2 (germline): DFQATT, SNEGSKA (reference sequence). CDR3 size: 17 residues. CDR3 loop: CSATRTAGLAGSYEQYF. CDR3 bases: TGCAGTGCTACCCGAACTGCGGGACTAGCGGGCTCCTACGAGCAGTACTTC.

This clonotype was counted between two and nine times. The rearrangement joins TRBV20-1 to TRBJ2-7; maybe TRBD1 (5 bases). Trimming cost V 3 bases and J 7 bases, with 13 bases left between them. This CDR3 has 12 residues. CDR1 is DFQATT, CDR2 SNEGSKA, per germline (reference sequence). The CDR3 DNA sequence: TGCAGTGCTAGTACCAGGGATGGTGAGCAGTACTTC. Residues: CSASTRDGEQYF.

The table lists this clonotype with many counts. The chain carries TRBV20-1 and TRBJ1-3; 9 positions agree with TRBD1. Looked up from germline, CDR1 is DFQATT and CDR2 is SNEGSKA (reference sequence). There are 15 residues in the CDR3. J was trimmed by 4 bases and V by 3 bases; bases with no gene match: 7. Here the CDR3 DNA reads TGCAGTGCTAGGGCGGGACAGGGTTTCGGAAACACCATATATTTT. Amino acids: CSARAGQGFGNTIYF.

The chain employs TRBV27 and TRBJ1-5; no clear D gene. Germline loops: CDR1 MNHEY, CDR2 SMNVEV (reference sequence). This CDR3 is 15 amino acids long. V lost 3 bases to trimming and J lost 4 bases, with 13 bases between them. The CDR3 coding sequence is TGTGCCAGCAGTTTCCAAGGCTATGGTAATCAGCCCCAGCATTTT. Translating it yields CASSFQGYGNQPQHF.

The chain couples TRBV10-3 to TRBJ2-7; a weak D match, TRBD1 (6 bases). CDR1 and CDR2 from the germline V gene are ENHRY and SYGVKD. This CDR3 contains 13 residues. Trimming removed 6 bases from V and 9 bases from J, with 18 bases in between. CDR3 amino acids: CAISDPRGLLQYF. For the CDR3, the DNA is TGTGCCATCAGCGACCCAAGGGGGTTACTGCAGTACTTC.

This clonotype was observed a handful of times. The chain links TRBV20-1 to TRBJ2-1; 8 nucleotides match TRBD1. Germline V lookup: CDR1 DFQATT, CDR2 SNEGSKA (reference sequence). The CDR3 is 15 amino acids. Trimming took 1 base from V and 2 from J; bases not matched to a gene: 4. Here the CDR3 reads CSARVADRAYNEQFF. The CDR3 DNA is TGCAGTGCTAGAGTGGCGGACAGGGCCTACAATGAGCAGTTCTTC.

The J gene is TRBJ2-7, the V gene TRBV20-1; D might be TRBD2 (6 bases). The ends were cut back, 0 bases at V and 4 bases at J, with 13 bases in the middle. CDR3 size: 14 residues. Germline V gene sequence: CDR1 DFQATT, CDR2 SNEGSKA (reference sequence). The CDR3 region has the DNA TGCAGTGCTAGAGAGCGGGGCAGGGAATACGAGCAGTACTTC. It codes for CSARERGREYEQYF.

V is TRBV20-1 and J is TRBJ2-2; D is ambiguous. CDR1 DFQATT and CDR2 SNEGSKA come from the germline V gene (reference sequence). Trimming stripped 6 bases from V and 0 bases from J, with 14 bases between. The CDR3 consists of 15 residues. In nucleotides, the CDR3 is TGCAGTGCCCAAGGACGATTCGCGAACACCGGGGAGCTGTTTTTT. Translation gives CSAQGRFANTGELFF.

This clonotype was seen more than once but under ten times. CDR3 coding DNA: TGCAGTGCTTACGGACTAGATTATTCTGTCCATGAGCAGTTCTTC. This sequence encodes CSAYGLDYSVHEQFF. The V and J genes are TRBV20-1 and TRBJ2-1; TRBD2 aligns across 7 bases. In germline, CDR1 is DFQATT, CDR2 SNEGSKA (reference sequence). This CDR3 region has 15 residues. Trimming removed 5 bases from V and 8 bases from J; junction bases left unmatched: 15.

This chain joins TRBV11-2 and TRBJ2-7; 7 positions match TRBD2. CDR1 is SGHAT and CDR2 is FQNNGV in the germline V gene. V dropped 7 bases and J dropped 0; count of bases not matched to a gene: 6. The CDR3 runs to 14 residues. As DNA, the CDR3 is TGTGCCAGCAATTGGGGGGGAAGCTCCTACGAGCAGTACTTC. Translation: CASNWGGSSYEQYF.

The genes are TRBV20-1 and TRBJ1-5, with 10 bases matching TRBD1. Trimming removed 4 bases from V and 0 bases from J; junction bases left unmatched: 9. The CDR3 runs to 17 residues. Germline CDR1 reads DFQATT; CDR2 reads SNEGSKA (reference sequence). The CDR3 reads CSANRDRGSYSNQPQHF. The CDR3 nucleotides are TGCAGTGCTAACCGGGACAGGGGATCATATAGCAATCAGCCCCAGCATTTT.

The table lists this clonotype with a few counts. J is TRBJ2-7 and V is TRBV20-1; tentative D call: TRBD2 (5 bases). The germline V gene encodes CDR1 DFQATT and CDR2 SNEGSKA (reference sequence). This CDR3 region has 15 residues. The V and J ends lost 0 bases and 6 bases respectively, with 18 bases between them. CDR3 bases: TGCAGTGCTAGAGATCCCGTAGTTCGGGGATCCGAGCAGTACTTC. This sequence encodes CSARDPVVRGSEQYF.

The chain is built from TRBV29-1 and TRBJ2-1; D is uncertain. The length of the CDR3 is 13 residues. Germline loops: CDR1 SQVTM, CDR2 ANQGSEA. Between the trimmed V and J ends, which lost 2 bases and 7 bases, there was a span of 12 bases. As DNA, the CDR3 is TGCAGCGTTGAAAATTTAGGGCAGAATGAGCAGTTCTTC. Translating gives CSVENLGQNEQFF.

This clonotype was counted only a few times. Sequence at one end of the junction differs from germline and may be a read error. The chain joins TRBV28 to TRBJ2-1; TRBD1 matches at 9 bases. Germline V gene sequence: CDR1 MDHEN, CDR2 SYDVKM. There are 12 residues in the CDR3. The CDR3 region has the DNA TGTGCCAGCAGTTTAGAGGGACAGGGCCCGTCCTTC. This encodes CASSLEGQGPSF.